This T cell receptor (beta chain) was sequenced during a study of blood T cell repertoires in COVID-19. Study overall: Sites in the United States, Italy and Spain provided acute and convalescent COVID-19 samples. PBMCs, B-cell-depleted T cells, or T cells were the source of the cDNA or gDNA that made up the material.

Recruited during active infection, patients (from Seattle) were subsequently followed longitudinally. Per the authors' pipeline: Amplification with reference gene primers provided the estimates of nucleated cell counts. Assay: immunoSEQ multiplex PCR; the TCRdb copy retains only in-frame clones and omits some. That table is the source of V, J and clone size, and D and trimming were worked out from the DNA. Among approximately 200,000 clones, approximately 94% were seen once, and the ten largest hold 0.76%. Sequencing was done on a sample of peripheral blood. The clonotype originates from a man younger than 45 with COVID-19, enrolled during active disease.

DNA for the CDR3: TGCGCCAGCAGCTTCCTCGACGGGGTTAATCTCATGAACACTGAAGCTTTCTTT. Protein product: CASSFLDGVNLMNTEAFF. The chain joins TRBV5-1 to TRBJ1-1; D is unresolved. CDR3 length: 18 residues. Trimming shortened V by 2 bases and J by 0 bases, and 20 bases separated the two germline ends. Germline lookup yields CDR1 SGHRS and CDR2 YFSETQ. Full variable domain (outside the CDR3, taken from reference TRBV5-1 and TRBJ1-1): KAGVTQTPRYLIKTRGQQVTLSCSPISGHRSVSWYQQTPGQGLQFLFEYFSETQRNKGNFPGRFSGRQFSNSRSEMNVSTLELGDSALYLCASSFLDGVNLMNTEAFFGQGTRLTVV.